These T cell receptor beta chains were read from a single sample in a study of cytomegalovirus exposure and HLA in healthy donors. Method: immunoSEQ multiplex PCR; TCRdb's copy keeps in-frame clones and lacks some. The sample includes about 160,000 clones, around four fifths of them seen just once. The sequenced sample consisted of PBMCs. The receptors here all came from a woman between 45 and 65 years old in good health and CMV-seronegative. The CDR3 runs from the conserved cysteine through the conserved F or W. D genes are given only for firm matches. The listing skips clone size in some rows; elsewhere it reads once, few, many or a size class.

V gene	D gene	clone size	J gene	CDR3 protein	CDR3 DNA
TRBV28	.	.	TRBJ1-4	CASSSYRATNEKLFF	TGTGCCAGCAGCTCCTACAGGGCAACTAATGAAAAACTGTTTTTT
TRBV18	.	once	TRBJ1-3	CASSPRTAGSGNTIYF	TGTGCCAGCTCACCGCGGACAGCTGGATCTGGAAACACCATATATTTT
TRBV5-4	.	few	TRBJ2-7	CASSLGGQSSYEQYF	TGTGCCAGCAGCTTGGGGGGGCAGAGCTCCTACGAGCAGTACTTC
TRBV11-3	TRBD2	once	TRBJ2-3	CASSLRGLAGTSDTQYF	TGTGCCAGCAGCTTAAGAGGACTAGCGGGGACCTCGGATACGCAGTATTTT
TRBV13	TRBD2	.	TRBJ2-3	CASSPQTSGAFYF	TGTGCCAGCAGCCCTCAAACTAGCGGGGCGTTCTATTTT
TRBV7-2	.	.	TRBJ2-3	CASSLGAIRTDTQYF	TGTGCCAGCAGCTTAGGAGCAATTCGTACAGATACGCAGTATTTT
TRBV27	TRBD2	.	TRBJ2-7	CASSLSGGDLPYEQYF	TGTGCCAGCAGTTTATCCGGGGGGGACCTACCCTACGAGCAGTACTTC
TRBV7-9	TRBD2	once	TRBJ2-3	CASSLASGSVRDTQYF	TGTGCCAGCAGCTTAGCTAGCGGGTCGGTGAGAGATACGCAGTATTTT
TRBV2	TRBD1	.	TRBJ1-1	CASRPTDRENTEAFF	TGTGCCAGCAGACCCACGGACAGGGAGAACACTGAAGCTTTCTTT
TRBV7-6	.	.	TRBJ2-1	CASSHTSFGEQFF	TGTGCCAGCAGCCACACTAGCTTTGGTGAGCAGTTCTTC
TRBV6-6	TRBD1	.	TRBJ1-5	CASSYGQGGNQPQHF	TGTGCCAGCAGTTACGGACAGGGCGGCAATCAGCCCCAGCATTTT
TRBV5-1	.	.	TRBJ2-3	CASSLDPTNTDTQYF	TGCGCCAGCAGCTTGGATCCGACTAACACAGATACGCAGTATTTT
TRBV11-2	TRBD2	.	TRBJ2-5	CASSLTVGGEETQYF	TGTGCCAGCAGCTTAACGGTGGGAGGGGAAGAGACCCAGTACTTC
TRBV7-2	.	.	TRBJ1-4	CASSRQVATNEKLFF	TGTGCCAGCAGCCGTCAGGTCGCAACTAATGAAAAACTGTTTTTT
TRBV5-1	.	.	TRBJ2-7	CASSFQDLLWKQYF	TGCGCCAGCAGCTTCCAGGATCTCCTCTGGAAGCAGTACTTC
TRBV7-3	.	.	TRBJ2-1	CASSAMGARSYNEQFF	TGTGCCAGCAGCGCAATGGGGGCACGGTCCTACAATGAGCAGTTCTTC
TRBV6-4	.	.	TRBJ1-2	CASSQGFSYGYTF	TGTGCCAGCAGTCAGGGATTCTCGTATGGCTACACCTTC
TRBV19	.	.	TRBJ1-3	CASSPTARGNTIYF	TGTGCCAGTAGTCCTACCGCCAGGGGAAACACCATATATTTT
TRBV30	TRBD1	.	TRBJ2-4	CACKTGGGNIQYF	TGTGCCTGCAAGACAGGGGGAGGAAACATTCAGTACTTC
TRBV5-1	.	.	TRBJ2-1	CASSLARGSSYNEQFF	TGCGCCAGCAGCTTGGCCAGGGGAAGCTCCTACAATGAGCAGTTCTTC
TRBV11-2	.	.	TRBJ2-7	CASRKTVLSSYEQYF	TGTGCCAGCAGGAAAACCGTACTGTCTTCCTACGAGCAGTACTTC
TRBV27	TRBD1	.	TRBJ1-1	CASSSPGQGARAFF	TGTGCCAGCAGTTCCCCGGGACAGGGGGCGCGAGCTTTCTTT
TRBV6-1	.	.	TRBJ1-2	CASSEGPNYGYTF	TGTGCCAGCAGTGAGGGGCCCAACTATGGCTACACCTTC
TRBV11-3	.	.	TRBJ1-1	CASSLVVTGTEAFF	TGTGCCAGCAGCTTAGTCGTGACAGGTACAGAAGCTTTCTTT
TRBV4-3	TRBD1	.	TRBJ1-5	CASSPGTASNQPQHF	TGCGCCAGCAGCCCCGGGACAGCTAGCAATCAGCCCCAGCATTTT
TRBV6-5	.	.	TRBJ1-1	CASSSRISEAFF	TGTGCCAGCAGTTCTCGAATTAGTGAAGCTTTCTTT
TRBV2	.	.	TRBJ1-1	CASKVQGSTEAFF	TGTGCCAGCAAAGTGCAGGGGAGCACTGAAGCTTTCTTT
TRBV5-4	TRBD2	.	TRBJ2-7	CASSPTSGGAYEQYF	TGTGCCAGCAGCCCTACTAGCGGGGGGGCCTACGAGCAGTACTTC
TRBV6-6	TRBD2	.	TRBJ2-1	CASQGTSGSYNEQFF	TGTGCCAGTCAAGGGACTAGCGGGAGTTACAATGAGCAGTTCTTC
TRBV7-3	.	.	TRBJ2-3	CASSEAGADTQYF	TGTGCCAGCAGCGAAGCAGGGGCAGATACGCAGTATTTT
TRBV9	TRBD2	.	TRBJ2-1	CASSEYGLAYNEQFF	TGTGCCAGCAGCGAATACGGACTAGCTTACAATGAGCAGTTCTTC
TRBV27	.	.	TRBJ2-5	CASGYRHRTETQYF	TGTGCCAGCGGCTATAGGCACAGGACCGAGACCCAGTACTTC
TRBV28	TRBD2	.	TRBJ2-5	CASSPIAGSETQYF	TGTGCCAGCAGTCCTATAGCGGGGAGTGAGACCCAGTACTTC
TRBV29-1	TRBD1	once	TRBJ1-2	CSAANGDREANYGYTF	TGCAGCGCCGCGAACGGGGACAGGGAAGCTAACTATGGCTACACCTTC
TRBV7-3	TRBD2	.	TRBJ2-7	CASSLNSGLAGVAEQYF	TGTGCCAGCAGCTTAAATTCGGGACTAGCGGGAGTCGCCGAGCAGTACTTC
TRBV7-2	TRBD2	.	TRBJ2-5	CATKAGGPVETQYF	TGTGCCACCAAAGCGGGGGGACCTGTGGAGACCCAGTACTTC
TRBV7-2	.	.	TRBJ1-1	CASSLRQMELNSQAFF	TGTGCCAGCAGCTTAAGACAAATGGAATTAAACTCCCAAGCTTTCTTT
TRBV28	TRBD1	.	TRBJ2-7	CASSFPDRVSYEQYF	TGTGCCAGCAGTTTCCCTGACAGGGTGAGTTACGAGCAGTACTTC
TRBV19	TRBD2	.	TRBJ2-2	CASSHRTSGWVTGELFF	TGTGCCAGTAGTCACCGGACTAGCGGGTGGGTCACCGGGGAGCTGTTTTTT
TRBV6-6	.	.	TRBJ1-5	CASSYSNRFPLPGF	TGTGCCAGCAGTTACTCGAATCGCTTTCCGCTCCCGGGTTTT
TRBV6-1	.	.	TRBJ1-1	CASSQNRATEAFF	TGTGCCAGCAGTCAAAACAGGGCCACTGAAGCTTTCTTT
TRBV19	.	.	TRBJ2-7	CASSQREGLYLFTGRPYYEQYF	TGTGCCAGTAGTCAACGGGAAGGGCTTTATCTTTTCACTGGGAGACCTTACTACGAGCAGTACTTC
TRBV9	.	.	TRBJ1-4	CASSLLGDTFATNEKLFF	TGTGCCAGCAGCCTCCTAGGGGACACATTTGCAACTAATGAAAAACTGTTTTTT